The clone carrying this T cell receptor beta chain was detected many times. Its specificity is not known. The data are from a study of CD8+CD57+ T cells in acquired aplastic anemia. Findings of the study overall: Patients and controls shared about 30 CD8+ CDR3 sequences, which appeared highly expressed in patients and within their immunodominant clones.

Profiling of TCR beta VDJ combinations and CDR3 sequences used genomic DNA as template. TCRdb processed the reads anew with MiXCR; each CDR3 protein has one entry. The repertoire consists of some 190,000 distinct CDR3 sequences, with 40% to 55% occurring once and the leading ten covering around 3%. The germline CDR1 and CDR2 sequences are DFQATT and SNEGSKA (reference sequence). There are 14 residues in the CDR3. Losses at the gene ends were 5 bases for V and 2 bases for J; bases not matched to a gene: 5. The TCR originated in a human donor in good health. The sample was sorted CD4+, CD8+, or CD8+CD57+ T cells (not recorded which) from PBMCs. The chain has TRBV20-1 and TRBJ2-1; 8 bases fit TRBD2. The DNA of the CDR3 is TGCAGTGCTGGGGGCGGGAGGACCTACAATGAGCAGTTCTTC. It specifies CSAGGGRTYNEQFF.